The subject of this entry is one T cell receptor (beta chain). The data were obtained in a study of blood T cell repertoires in COVID-19. At the level of the study: From the United States, Italy and Spain came samples of acute and convalescent COVID-19. The cDNA or gDNA used as material had been derived from T cells, B-cell-depleted T cells, or PBMCs.

This CDR3 is built from 16 residues. Germline V lookup: CDR1 MNHEY, CDR2 SMNVEV (reference sequence). V was clipped by 5 bases and J by 7 bases; unmatched bases: 13. Sequenced by immunoSEQ multiplex PCR; TCRdb stores in-frame clones only, minus some. The sample lists some 230,000 clones; 80% to 85% were seen once. Sequencing was done on a sample of peripheral blood. The sequence was obtained from a woman aged 55 to 70 with acute or convalescent COVID-19. This chain joins TRBV27 and TRBJ2-1; 8 bases are shared with TRBD2. Here the CDR3 reads CASSPRLTGGLNEQFF. CDR3 in DNA: TGTGCCAGCAGTCCTAGACTAACGGGGGGGCTTAATGAGCAGTTCTTC.